This entry features one TCR beta chain sequence. Its antigen remains unknown. The conserved phenylalanine or tryptophan normally closing the CDR3 is absent here, so this likely arose from a read error. The limits of the CDR3 on the DNA are not certain, so only TCRdb's listed CDR3 is given. TCRdb passed the multiplex PCR reads through MiXCR, listing each CDR3 protein once. The table has some 110,000 distinct CDR3 sequences, 30% seen once; the top ten hold approximately 5.3%. Both ends counted, the CDR3 spans 14 residues. Germline CDR1 is SGHTA and CDR2 is FQGTGA. This sample stems from a study of breast tumors, draining lymph nodes, adjacent tissues. Study-level results: Tumor TCR diversity was below lymph nodes but above nontumor tissue. The lymph node origin of tumor T cells was framed as consistent with a hypothesis, not demonstrated. Luminal-like breast cancer showed significantly higher tumor–nontumor repertoire similarity than basal-like.

Axillary draining lymph nodes of breast cancer patients supplied the node samples. The chain links TRBV7-3 to TRBJ2-1; the tabulated D call, TRBD2, remains unverified against the DNA. Source material: axillary lymph node tissue. This clonotype was obtained from a female donor with breast cancer. Some clones in this sample may be carry-over from other donors' samples. The CDR3 sequence: CASSNLAGVNEQSL.